These T cell receptor beta chains were read from a single sample in a study of cytomegalovirus exposure and HLA in healthy donors. Sequenced by immunoSEQ multiplex PCR; TCRdb stores in-frame clones only, minus some. Its listing shows about 200,000 clones. The sequenced sample consisted of PBMCs. These receptors came from a man younger than 45 in good health and CMV-seronegative. Each CDR3 is given with its conserved first and last residue. A D gene is named only where the DNA matches it firmly.

j_call v_call d_call cdr3_aa cdr3_nt
TRBJ1-3 TRBV5-1 NA CASSPDTYIGNTIYF TGCGCCAGCAGCCCGGACACCTACATAGGAAACACCATATATTTT
TRBJ1-2 TRBV9 NA CASSVAQGGANYGYTF TGTGCCAGCAGCGTAGCCCAAGGCGGCGCTAACTATGGCTACACCTTC
TRBJ2-7 TRBV9 TRBD2 CASSRTPAGGLGYEQYF TGTGCCAGCAGCCGAACCCCAGCGGGAGGGCTCGGCTACGAGCAGTACTTC
TRBJ2-3 TRBV30 NA CAWSVAASQSDTQYF TGTGCCTGGAGTGTTGCAGCGAGTCAGTCCGATACGCAGTATTTT
TRBJ1-1 TRBV28 NA CASSSLQGWNTEAFF TGTGCCAGCAGTTCACTTCAGGGGTGGAACACTGAAGCTTTCTTT
TRBJ2-7 TRBV13 TRBD2 CASSPGPGGGAYEQYF TGTGCCAGCAGCCCAGGGCCGGGCGGGGGGGCTTACGAGCAGTACTTC
TRBJ1-2 TRBV30 NA CAWKRGRLSTAYGYTF TGTGCCTGGAAACGGGGAAGGCTATCTACGGCCTATGGCTACACCTTC
TRBJ2-6 TRBV5-6 NA CASSAGVRSGANVLTF TGTGCCAGCAGCGCAGGGGTTCGCTCTGGGGCCAACGTCCTGACTTTC
TRBJ2-2 TRBV18 NA CASSPSAGSQDGELFF TGTGCCAGCTCACCATCGGCAGGGTCTCAAGACGGGGAGCTGTTTTTT
TRBJ1-1 TRBV5-6 NA CASMGHMNTEAFF TGTGCCAGCATGGGACACATGAACACTGAAGCTTTCTTT
TRBJ2-5 TRBV19 NA CASSILGQHQETQYF TGTGCCAGTAGTATTCTGGGACAACACCAAGAGACCCAGTACTTC
TRBJ2-7 TRBV10-1 NA CASSEFSEQYF TGCGCCAGCAGTGAGTTCTCCGAGCAGTACTTC
TRBJ1-4 TRBV5-1 NA CASSLDRDEKLFF TGCGCCAGCAGCCTCGACAGAGATGAAAAACTGTTTTTT
TRBJ2-1 TRBV6-5 NA CASSYDGGSYNEQFF TGTGCCAGCAGTTACGATGGGGGCTCGTACAATGAGCAGTTCTTC
TRBJ2-3 TRBV18 TRBD2 CASSPGGSSDTQYF TGTGCCAGCTCACCGGGGGGGAGCTCAGATACGCAGTATTTT
TRBJ2-7 TRBV5-1 NA CASSLDHSSYEQYF TGCGCCAGCAGCTTGGACCACAGCTCCTACGAGCAGTACTTC
TRBJ2-7 TRBV5-1 TRBD1 CASSSRTGTGYEQYF TGCGCCAGCAGCTCACGGACCGGGACAGGCTACGAGCAGTACTTC
TRBJ2-7 TRBV15 TRBD2 CATSRLPGTKAYEQYF TGTGCCACCAGCAGACTACCCGGGACTAAAGCCTACGAGCAGTACTTC
TRBJ2-5 TRBV4-3 NA CASSQERRTIQETQYF TGCGCCAGCAGCCAAGAAAGGAGGACTATACAAGAGACCCAGTACTTC
TRBJ2-5 TRBV5-6 TRBD1 CASKGQEETQYF TGTGCCAGCAAAGGACAGGAAGAGACCCAGTACTTC
TRBJ1-5 TRBV5-6 TRBD1 CASSLGTGAGQPQHF TGTGCCAGCAGCTTGGGGACAGGGGCAGGACAGCCCCAGCATTTT
TRBJ1-5 TRBV6-5 NA CASSYSGRRNQPQHF TGTGCCAGCAGTTACTCGGGGAGACGAAATCAGCCCCAGCATTTT
TRBJ1-2 TRBV29-1 TRBD1 CSVRDRNYGYTF TGCAGCGTCCGGGACAGGAACTATGGCTACACCTTC
TRBJ1-2 TRBV30 NA CAWTSQGYGYTF TGTGCCTGGACCTCGCAGGGTTATGGCTACACCTTC
TRBJ1-5 TRBV9 NA CASRLIGGSQPQHF TGTGCCAGCAGGTTGATCGGAGGTTCACAGCCCCAGCATTTT
TRBJ2-1 TRBV11-3 NA CASSPGLGDTSSYNEQFF TGTGCCAGCAGCCCCGGGCTGGGGGACACCAGCTCCTACAATGAGCAGTTCTTC
TRBJ2-1 TRBV6-6 TRBD1 CASSYEGQWNEQFF TGTGCCAGCAGTTACGAGGGACAGTGGAATGAGCAGTTCTTC
TRBJ1-5 TRBV4-3 TRBD1 CASSQAATGYSNQPQHF TGCGCCAGCAGCCAAGCGGCGACAGGGTACAGCAATCAGCCCCAGCATTTT
TRBJ2-1 TRBV5-1 NA CASSLTGGDLDEQFF TGCGCCAGCAGCTTGACTGGCGGAGATCTTGATGAGCAGTTCTTC
TRBJ1-2 TRBV28 NA CASSLGGGGRENYGYTF TGTGCCAGCAGTTTAGGGGGCGGGGGGCGCGAGAACTATGGCTACACCTTC
TRBJ2-2 TRBV10-3 NA CAISESGGSLNTGELFF TGTGCCATCAGTGAGTCTGGCGGCTCCTTGAACACCGGGGAGCTGTTTTTT
TRBJ1-4 TRBV9 NA CASSVGQFGYNEKLFF TGTGCCAGCAGCGTTGGACAATTCGGGTATAATGAAAAACTGTTTTTT
TRBJ1-5 TRBV27 TRBD1 CASSSNNVGTGGGQPQHF TGTGCCAGCAGTTCCAACAATGTGGGGACAGGGGGTGGGCAGCCCCAGCATTTT
TRBJ2-1 TRBV7-6 NA CASSLAYSYNEQFF TGTGCCAGCAGCTTAGCGTACTCCTACAATGAGCAGTTCTTC
TRBJ1-1 TRBV6-5 TRBD1 CASSLGQGTEAFF TGTGCCAGCAGCCTGGGACAGGGCACTGAAGCTTTCTTT
TRBJ2-1 TRBV2 NA CASTSGGADEQFF TGTGCCAGCACCTCAGGAGGGGCGGATGAGCAGTTCTTC
TRBJ2-1 TRBV6-5 TRBD1 CASRRQGARNEQFF TGTGCCAGCAGGCGACAGGGGGCGCGAAATGAGCAGTTCTTC
TRBJ1-4 TRBV27 NA CASSSRQNEKLFF TGTGCCAGCAGTTCCCGACAGAATGAAAAACTGTTTTTT
TRBJ1-1 TRBV19 TRBD1 CASSILRQGTGTEAFF TGTGCCAGTAGTATTCTCAGACAGGGGACGGGGACTGAAGCTTTCTTT
TRBJ1-2 TRBV5-4 NA CASSLGGRVGQGRDGYTF TGTGCCAGCAGCTTGGGTGGGCGCGTTGGCCAGGGTAGGGATGGCTACACCTTC
TRBJ2-6 TRBV10-2 NA CASTTDSILSSGANVLTF TGCGCCAGCACCACGGACAGCATTCTAAGCTCTGGGGCCAACGTCCTGACTTTC
TRBJ2-2 TRBV7-9 NA CASSLDASTVGLFF TGTGCCAGCAGCTTAGATGCCTCCACGGTTGGGCTGTTTTTT
TRBJ1-1 TRBV10-3 NA CAIRNQWGDEAFF TGTGCCATCAGGAATCAGTGGGGGGACGAAGCTTTCTTT
TRBJ2-5 TRBV7-2 NA CASSLGGATQETQYF TGTGCCAGCAGCTTAGGGGGAGCAACTCAAGAGACCCAGTACTTC
TRBJ1-1 TRBV29-1 NA CSGDRITEAFF TGCAGCGGCGACAGAATCACTGAAGCTTTCTTT
TRBJ2-7 TRBV4-2 TRBD1 CASSQGTGGVYEQYF TGTGCCAGCAGCCAAGGGACAGGGGGAGTCTACGAGCAGTACTTC
TRBJ1-2 TRBV18 NA CASSPEASYGYTF TGTGCCAGCTCACCAGAGGCCTCCTATGGCTACACCTTC